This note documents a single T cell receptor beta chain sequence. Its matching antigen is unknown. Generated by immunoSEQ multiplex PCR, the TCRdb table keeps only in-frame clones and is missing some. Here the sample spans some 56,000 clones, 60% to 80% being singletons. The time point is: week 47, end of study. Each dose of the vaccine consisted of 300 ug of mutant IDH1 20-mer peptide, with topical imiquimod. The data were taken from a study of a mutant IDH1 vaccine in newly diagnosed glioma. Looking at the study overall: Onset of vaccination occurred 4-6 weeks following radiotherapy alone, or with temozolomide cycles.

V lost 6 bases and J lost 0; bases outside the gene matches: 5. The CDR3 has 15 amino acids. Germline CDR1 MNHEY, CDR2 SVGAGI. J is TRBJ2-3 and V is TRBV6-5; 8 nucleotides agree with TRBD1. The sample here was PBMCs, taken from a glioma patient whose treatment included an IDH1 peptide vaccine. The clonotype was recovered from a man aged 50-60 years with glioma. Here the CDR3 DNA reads TGTGCCAGCAGACCAGGGGGCGCGAGCACAGATACGCAGTATTTT. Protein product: CASRPGGASTDTQYF.